This TCR beta chain was profiled in a study of cytotoxic CD8 clonotypes in ibrutinib-treated CLL. Across the whole study: Among patients, approximately 24 responded partially and 2 completely; approximately 15 then stayed remitted and about 12 progressed after median around 70 months.

Assay used: immunoSEQ multiplex PCR; TCRdb lists only in-frame clones, some missing. This table has some 160,000 clones, more than 75% appearing once. Study-wide results and caveats: For progressing versus sustained-remission patients, sampling times were not the same. Baseline clonality, above age-matched healthy donor levels, tracked circulating CD8+ T-cell counts. Clonality was higher at ibrutinib response and returned toward baseline at progression.

Germline V lookup: CDR1 ENHRY, CDR2 SYGVKD. The CDR3 loop spans 13 amino acids. V lost 0 bases to trimming and J lost 4 bases, with 6 bases between them. Concerning this clone: The target antigen is unknown.

The genes are TRBV10-3 and TRBJ1-2; no clear D. Sequences were derived from PBMCs, sampled after 12 months of ibrutinib treatment. This sequence originates from a human donor with chronic lymphocytic leukemia. In nucleotides, the CDR3 is TGTGCCATCAGTGAGTCAGGGTCCTATGGCTACACCTTC. This sequence encodes CAISESGSYGYTF.